Presented here are 32 T cell receptor beta chains from one specimen sequenced in a study of cytomegalovirus exposure and HLA in healthy donors. Vbeta (60) and Jbeta (13) primers were used in the PCR. Here immunoSEQ multiplex PCR was the method, and the copy in TCRdb shows in-frame clones only, minus some. The sample holds about 210,000 clones, about four fifths seen once. The source material was PBMCs. All receptors come from a woman in her forties or fifties in good health and CMV-seropositive.

The chain recombines TRBV6-4 with TRBJ2-5; TRBD2 might be the D (7 bases). CDR1 and CDR2 (germline): MRHNA, SNTAGT. Trimming removed 3 bases at V and 5 bases at J, with 16 bases between. The CDR3 spans 15 residues. CDR3: CASSERAGEGETQYF. The CDR3 region has the DNA TGTGCCAGCAGTGAGCGTGCAGGGGAGGGGGAGACCCAGTACTTC.

This clone showed up just once. This rearrangement joins TRBV7-8 to TRBJ1-2; unclear D gene. Trimming stripped 6 bases from V and 0 bases from J, with 14 bases between. Germline CDR1 reads SGHVS; CDR2 reads FQNEAQ. This CDR3 has 15 amino acids. CDR3 protein: CASSYELPPNYGYTF. The DNA of the CDR3 is TGTGCCAGCAGTTACGAGTTGCCGCCTAACTATGGCTACACCTTC.

This clone was detected only a few times. This rearrangement joins TRBV6-5 to TRBJ1-2; D call uncertain. The CDR3 spans 15 residues. Germline CDR1 is MNHEY and CDR2 is SVGAGI. V shed 0 bases and J shed 3 bases, with 11 bases lying between them. CDR3 coding DNA: TGTGCCAGCAGTTACTCGATGTACACCTACTATGGCTACACCTTC. Translation gives CASSYSMYTYYGYTF.

This clone was recorded once. The genes are TRBV5-4 and TRBJ2-7; 7 nucleotides line up with TRBD1. J lost 4 bases, V lost 4 bases, and 8 bases had no gene match. CDR3 length equals 14 residues. Germline-derived CDR1 and CDR2 are SGHNT and YYREEE (reference sequence). The DNA for the CDR3 is TGTGCCAGCAGCCCGCAAAGGACAGGTTACGAGCAGTACTTC. Translated: CASSPQRTGYEQYF.

This chain joins TRBV29-1 and TRBJ1-1, with 7 positions matching TRBD1. CDR1 and CDR2 (germline): SQVTM, ANQGSEA. V dropped 8 bases and J dropped 1; count of bases not matched to a gene: 7. This CDR3 spans 13 amino acids. The CDR3, as DNA: TGCAGCACAACAGGGGCCGCGAACACTGAAGCTTTCTTT. It yields the protein CSTTGAANTEAFF.

This chain uses TRBV27 with TRBJ1-1; D may be TRBD1 (6 bases). This CDR3 is built from 18 residues. The germline V gene has CDR1 MNHEY and CDR2 SMNVEV (reference sequence). V lost 3 bases and J 1 base, leaving 21 bases between the germline ends. CDR3 DNA sequence: TGTGCCAGCAGTTTTGGAAGCCCACACAGGGCACGGAACACTGAAGCTTTCTTT. Translating gives CASSFGSPHRARNTEAFF.

The chain links TRBV5-8 to TRBJ1-3, with D possibly being TRBD1 (6 bases). Trimming pared 0 bases from V and 2 bases from J, leaving 9 bases between. There are 15 residues in the CDR3. Germline V lookup: CDR1 SGHTS, CDR2 YDEGEE. The CDR3 loop reads CASSLDRDPGNTIYF. The CDR3 nucleotides read TGTGCCAGCAGCTTGGACAGGGACCCTGGAAACACCATATATTTT.

Here the CDR3 DNA reads TGTGCCTGGAGTATGACAGGGGGGGCCATCAATGAAAAACTGTTTTTT. Protein product: CAWSMTGGAINEKLFF. The rearrangement links TRBV30 to TRBJ1-4, with 9 positions matching TRBD1. Germline V gene sequence: CDR1 GTSNPN, CDR2 SVGIG (reference sequence). The CDR3 loop spans 16 amino acids. Trimming removed 2 bases from V and 5 bases from J; junction bases left unmatched: 9.

This clone appeared a few times. J is TRBJ1-5 and V is TRBV18; 8 bases map to TRBD1. The CDR3 spans 18 residues. The trim removed 3 bases at V and 0 bases at J, leaving 10 bases unmatched. Germline V gene sequence: CDR1 KGHSH, CDR2 LQKENI. The CDR3: CASSPPTGDLISNQPQHF. The CDR3 nucleotides read TGTGCCAGCTCACCCCCGACAGGGGACCTCATTAGCAATCAGCCCCAGCATTTT.

The genes are TRBV5-4 and TRBJ2-7; 9 nucleotides line up with TRBD1. This CDR3 has 15 amino acids. Per the germline V gene, CDR1 is SGHNT and CDR2 is YYREEE (reference sequence). J was trimmed by 1 base and V by 2 bases; bases with no gene match: 4. Written as DNA, the CDR3 is TGTGCCAGCAGCTTTTTGGGACAGGGATCCTACGAGCAGTACTTC. Protein sequence: CASSFLGQGSYEQYF.

The chain recombines TRBV7-2 with TRBJ2-7, with D hard to call. CDR1 SGHTA and CDR2 FQGNSA come from the germline V gene. This CDR3 is 15 amino acids long. The V end lost 5 bases, the J end lost 2 bases, and 16 bases lay between the germline ends. The CDR3: CASSLSRVATYEQYF. In DNA, the CDR3 is TGTGCCAGCAGCCTTTCCCGGGTCGCAACCTACGAGCAGTACTTC.

The chain is built from TRBV5-4 and TRBJ2-5, with 8 bases that match TRBD1. Germline V gene lookup returns CDR1 SGHNT and CDR2 YYREEE (reference sequence). This CDR3 has 15 residues. Trimming at V came to 4 bases and at J to 2 bases, leaving 7 bases not matched to a gene. The chain's CDR3 is CASSSRTGSQETQYF. CDR3 bases: TGTGCCAGCAGCAGCCGGACAGGGAGTCAAGAGACCCAGTACTTC.

The chain carries TRBV19 and TRBJ1-5, with D maybe TRBD1 (6 bases). Trimming left V 5 bases short and J 0 bases short, with 11 bases between. The CDR3 loop spans 15 amino acids. The germline gives CDR1 LNHDA, CDR2 SQIVND (reference sequence). The CDR3 protein is CASSFRGGSNQPQHF. CDR3 coding DNA: TGTGCCAGTAGTTTCAGGGGCGGTAGCAATCAGCCCCAGCATTTT.

This chain joins TRBV7-8 and TRBJ2-7, with 8 bases lining up with TRBD2. V trimming: 3 bases; J trimming: 2 bases; junction bases outside the gene matches: 6. CDR1 is SGHVS, CDR2 FQNEAQ, per germline. The CDR3 is 15 amino acids. This CDR3 reads CASSFLGGETYEQYF. CDR3 sequence (DNA): TGTGCCAGCAGCTTCCTCGGGGGGGAAACCTACGAGCAGTACTTC.

The V call is TRBV6-5, the J call TRBJ1-1; D is ambiguous. The CDR3 is made up of 14 amino acids. CDR1 and CDR2 (germline): MNHEY, SVGAGI. V lost 8 bases, J lost 4 bases, and 17 bases lay in between. The CDR3 protein is CASSFSPRFTEAFF. CDR3 DNA sequence: TGTGCCAGCTCGTTTTCCCCTCGTTTCACTGAAGCTTTCTTT.

The chain carries TRBV27 and TRBJ2-1; 8 bases agree with TRBD1. The CDR3 is 15 residues long. Germline loops: CDR1 MNHEY, CDR2 SMNVEV (reference sequence). V gave up 6 bases and J gave up 4 bases; unmatched junction bases: 8. CDR3 DNA sequence: TGTGCCAGCAGAATTTCGGGGACAGGATACAATGAGCAGTTCTTC. Amino acid sequence: CASRISGTGYNEQFF.

This chain joins TRBV6-6 and TRBJ1-4; possible D gene TRBD1, 5 bases. The germline V gene encodes CDR1 MNHNY and CDR2 SVGAGI (reference sequence). V gave up 0 bases and J gave up 7 bases, with 12 bases separating them. This CDR3 comprises 15 residues. The CDR3 loop is CASSYSRRDGEKLFF. The CDR3, as DNA: TGTGCCAGCAGTTACTCACGCAGGGATGGTGAAAAACTGTTTTTT.

This chain uses TRBV4-2 with TRBJ2-5; 11 bases agree with TRBD1. The trim removed 6 bases at V and 4 bases at J, leaving 7 bases unmatched. Germline V gene lookup returns CDR1 LGHNA and CDR2 YNFKEQ. The CDR3 contains 15 residues. CDR3 amino acids: CASRRRGTGGETQYF. In DNA form, the CDR3 reads TGTGCCAGCAGGCGCCGAGGGACAGGGGGAGAGACCCAGTACTTC.

This rearrangement joins TRBV9 to TRBJ1-1; a possible D gene is TRBD1 (5 bases). Germline V lookup: CDR1 SGDLS, CDR2 YYNGEE. V gave up 3 bases and J gave up 1 base, with 16 bases separating them. The CDR3 loop spans 16 amino acids. This CDR3 reads CASSAQGRVQNTEAFF. The CDR3 DNA is TGTGCCAGCAGCGCCCAAGGCAGGGTCCAGAACACTGAAGCTTTCTTT.

This chain links TRBV25-1 with TRBJ1-4; 8 nucleotides align to TRBD1. The CDR3 sequence is 15 residues long. Germline V gene lookup returns CDR1 MGHDK and CDR2 SYGVNS. Trimming removed 5 bases from V and 5 bases from J; junction bases left unmatched: 7. CDR3 bases: TGTGCCAGCAGTACCACCCACAGGGGGAATGAAAAACTGTTTTTT. It specifies CASSTTHRGNEKLFF.

This clone was found a few times. Sequence at one end of the junction differs from germline and may be a read error. This chain joins TRBV19 and TRBJ1-5, with D possibly matching TRBD1 (5 bases). CDR1 and CDR2 from the germline V gene are LNHDA and SQIVND (reference sequence). The CDR3 spans 13 residues. Written as DNA, the CDR3 is TGTGCCAGTAGTAATACTCAGGGTCAGTCCCAGCATTTT. Translation gives CASSNTQGQSQHF.

The DNA of the CDR3 is TGTGCCAGCAGGAATAGCGGGGGGGCCTACAATGAGCAGTTCTTC. Its protein is CASRNSGGAYNEQFF. The chain couples TRBV25-1 to TRBJ2-1; 11 bases fit TRBD2. Germline V gives CDR1 MGHDK, CDR2 SYGVNS. CDR3 length: 15 residues. Germline trimming cut 6 bases from V and 2 bases from J; bases unmatched to any gene: 3. Complete variable domain (other parts from reference TRBV25-1 and TRBJ2-1): EADIYQTPRYLVIGTGKKITLECSQTMGHDKMYWYQQDPGMELHLIHYSYGVNSTEKGDLSSESTVSRIRTEHFPLTLESARPSHTSQYLCASRNSGGAYNEQFFGPGTRLTVL.

The chain recombines TRBV29-1 with TRBJ1-2, with 11 bases aligning to TRBD1. The V segment lost 3 bases and the J segment 7 bases; nucleotides outside the gene matches: 7. CDR3 length: 14 amino acids. CDR1 and CDR2 (germline): SQVTM, ANQGSEA. This CDR3 is CSVEQGQGVGGYTF. The CDR3, as DNA: TGCAGCGTTGAGCAGGGACAGGGGGTTGGTGGCTACACCTTC.

The gene calls are TRBV11-3 and TRBJ2-2, with no clear D. Germline V gene lookup returns CDR1 SGHNT and CDR2 YENEEA. V was trimmed by 1 base and J by 3 bases, leaving 6 bases between them. The CDR3 has 14 amino acids. The chain's CDR3 is CASSLGTDTGELFF. The CDR3 DNA is TGTGCCAGCAGCTTAGGTACAGACACCGGGGAGCTGTTTTTT.

This clone was recorded many times. The chain recombines TRBV6-1 with TRBJ2-7; 8 bases line up with TRBD2. The germline gives CDR1 MNHNS, CDR2 SASEGT. The CDR3 loop spans 14 amino acids. The J segment lost 3 bases and the V segment lost 5 bases, leaving 6 bases of the junction unmatched. Here the CDR3 reads CASSRAGEVYEQYF. For the CDR3, the DNA is TGTGCCAGCAGTAGAGCGGGGGAAGTCTACGAGCAGTACTTC.

This chain uses TRBV5-4 with TRBJ2-7, with TRBD1 identical over 8 bases. V gave up 3 bases and J gave up 4 bases; unmatched junction bases: 9. CDR3 length: 15 residues. CDR1 is SGHNT, CDR2 YYREEE, per germline (reference sequence). In DNA form, the CDR3 reads TGTGCCAGCAGCTGGGAAGGACAGGGTAGGTACGAGCAGTACTTC. This codes for CASSWEGQGRYEQYF.

This clone was detected once. The rearrangement joins TRBV6-5 to TRBJ1-2; 8 bases match TRBD1. Trimming removed 6 bases from V and 7 bases from J; junction bases left unmatched: 4. Per germline, CDR1 MNHEY and CDR2 SVGAGI. There are 12 residues in the CDR3. The CDR3: CASSPGQGGYTF. The CDR3 DNA sequence: TGTGCCAGCAGCCCCGGACAGGGTGGCTACACCTTC.

The chain recombines TRBV4-3 with TRBJ2-7; 7 nucleotides match TRBD2. Germline trimming cut 0 bases from V and 2 bases from J; bases unmatched to any gene: 10. The CDR3 extends over 17 amino acids. Germline CDR1 and CDR2: LGHNA and YSLEER. Here the CDR3 reads CASSQDLPAGLTYEQYF. The CDR3 nucleotides read TGCGCCAGCAGCCAAGATTTACCAGCGGGGTTAACCTACGAGCAGTACTTC.

CDR3 protein: CASSQGQGGTPLHF. DNA for the CDR3: TGTGCCAGCAGTCAGGGACAGGGCGGGACGCCCCTCCACTTT. The chain combines TRBV7-3 with TRBJ1-6; TRBD1 matches at 9 bases. With 6 bases clipped from V and 13 bases from J, the junction kept 10 bases outside the gene matches. Per germline, CDR1 SGHTA and CDR2 FQGTGA. The CDR3 consists of 14 residues.

This sequence joins TRBV5-1 and TRBJ2-7; the match to TRBD1 covers 7 bases. Per germline, CDR1 SGHRS and CDR2 YFSETQ. The CDR3 consists of 14 residues. The ends lost 1 base at V and 7 bases at J; junction bases unmatched: 8. The CDR3 bases are TGCGCCAGCAGCTTGTGGGACAGACCTAGGGAGCAGTACTTC. This encodes CASSLWDRPREQYF.

This chain joins TRBV6-5 and TRBJ2-3; D may be TRBD1 (6 bases). Germline loops: CDR1 MNHEY, CDR2 SVGAGI. Trimming cost V 7 bases and J 3 bases, with 14 bases left between them. This CDR3 comprises 14 residues. CDR3 bases: TGTGCCAGCACAGGGCAGGGGTTGACAGATACGCAGTATTTT. Protein product: CASTGQGLTDTQYF.

The chain employs TRBV4-2 and TRBJ2-5; the match to TRBD2 covers 8 bases. The CDR3 totals 14 residues. V was clipped by 3 bases and J by 5 bases; unmatched bases: 5. Germline-derived CDR1 and CDR2 are LGHNA and YNFKEQ. The CDR3 DNA is TGTGCCAGCAGCCAGGGCCCGGGGGGGGAGACCCAGTACTTC. Protein product: CASSQGPGGETQYF.